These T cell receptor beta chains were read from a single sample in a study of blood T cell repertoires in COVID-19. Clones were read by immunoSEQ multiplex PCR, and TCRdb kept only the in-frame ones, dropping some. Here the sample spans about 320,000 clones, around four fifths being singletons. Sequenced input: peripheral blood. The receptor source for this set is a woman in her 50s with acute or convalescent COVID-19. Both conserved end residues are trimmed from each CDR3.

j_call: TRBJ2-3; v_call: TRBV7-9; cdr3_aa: ASSPPSAGGPDTQY
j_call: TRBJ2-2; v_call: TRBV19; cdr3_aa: ASSIGLVGELF
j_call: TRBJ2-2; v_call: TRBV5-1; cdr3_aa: ASSLGGLGTGELF
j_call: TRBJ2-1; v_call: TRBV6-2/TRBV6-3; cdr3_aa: ASSSRGGRNNEQF
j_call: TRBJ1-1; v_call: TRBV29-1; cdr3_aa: SAAQGNTEAF
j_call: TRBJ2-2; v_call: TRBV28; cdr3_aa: ASSLSLNSFLATGYNTGELF
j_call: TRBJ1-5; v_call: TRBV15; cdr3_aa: ATSSGTGGQDQPQH
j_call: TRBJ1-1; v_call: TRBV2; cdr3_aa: ASSPGPGAF
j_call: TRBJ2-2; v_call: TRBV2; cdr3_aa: ASSPTKLTGELF
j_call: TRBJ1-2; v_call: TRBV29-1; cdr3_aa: SVGGNYGYT
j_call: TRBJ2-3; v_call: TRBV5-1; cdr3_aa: ASSLVAPTASTDTQY
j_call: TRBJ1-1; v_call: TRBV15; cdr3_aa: ATSQGVTEAF
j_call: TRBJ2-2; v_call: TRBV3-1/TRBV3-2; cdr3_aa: ASSPFFPSGAGTGELF
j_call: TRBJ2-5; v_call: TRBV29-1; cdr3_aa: SVDPTGFQETQY
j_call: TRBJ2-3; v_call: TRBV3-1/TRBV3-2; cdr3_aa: ASSQDPSGGYSDTQY
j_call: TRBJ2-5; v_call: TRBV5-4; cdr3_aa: ATSVAVQETQY
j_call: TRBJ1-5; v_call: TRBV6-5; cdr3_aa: ASTLGGSNQPQH
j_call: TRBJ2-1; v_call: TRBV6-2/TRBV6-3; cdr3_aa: ASSYSGLAGGYNEQF
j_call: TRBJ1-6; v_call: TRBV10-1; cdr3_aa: ASSDGTGDHSPLH
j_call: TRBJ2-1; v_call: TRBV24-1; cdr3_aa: ATSDPQGAGNEQF
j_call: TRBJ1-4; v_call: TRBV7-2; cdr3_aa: ASSLDRGGRGISNEKLF
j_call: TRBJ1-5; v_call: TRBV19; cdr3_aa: ASRPWEVGSNQPQH